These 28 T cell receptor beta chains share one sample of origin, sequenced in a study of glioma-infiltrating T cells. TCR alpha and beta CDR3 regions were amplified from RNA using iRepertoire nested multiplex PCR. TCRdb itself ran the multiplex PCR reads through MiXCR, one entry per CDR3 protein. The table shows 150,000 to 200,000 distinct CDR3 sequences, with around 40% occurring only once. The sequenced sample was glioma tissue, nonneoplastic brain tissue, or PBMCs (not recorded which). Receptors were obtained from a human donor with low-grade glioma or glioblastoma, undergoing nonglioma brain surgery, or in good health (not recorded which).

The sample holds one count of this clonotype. The CDR3 region is CASSSRPWELYEQYF. The CDR3 nucleotides read TGTGCCAGCAGCTCCAGGCCATGGGAACTCTACGAGCAGTACTTC. The chain recombines TRBV7-2 with TRBJ2-7; D gene ambiguous. With 4 bases removed from V and 3 bases from J, the gap between germline ends came to 16 bases. Germline-derived CDR1 and CDR2 are SGHTA and FQGNSA. The CDR3 extends over 15 amino acids.

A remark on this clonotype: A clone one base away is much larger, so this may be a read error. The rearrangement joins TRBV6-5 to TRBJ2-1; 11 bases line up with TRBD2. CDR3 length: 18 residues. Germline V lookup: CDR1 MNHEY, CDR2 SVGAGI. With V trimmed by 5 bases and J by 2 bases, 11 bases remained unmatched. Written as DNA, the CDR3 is TGTGCCAGCAGTAAGCCTCGACTAGCGGGATCAACCTACAATGAGCAGTTCTTC. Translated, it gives CASSKPRLAGSTYNEQFF.

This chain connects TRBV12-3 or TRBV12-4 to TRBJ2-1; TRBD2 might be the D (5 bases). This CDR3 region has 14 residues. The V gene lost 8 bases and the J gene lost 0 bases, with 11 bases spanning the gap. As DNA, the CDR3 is TGTGCCAGCCGGGGAAGATACTCCTACAATGAGCAGTTCTTC. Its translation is CASRGRYSYNEQFF.

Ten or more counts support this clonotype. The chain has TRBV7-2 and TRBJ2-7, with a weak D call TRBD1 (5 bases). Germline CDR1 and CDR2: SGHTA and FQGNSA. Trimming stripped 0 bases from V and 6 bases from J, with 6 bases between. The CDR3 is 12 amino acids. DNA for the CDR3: TGTGCCAGCAGCTTAGCTAGGGGCGAGCAGTACTTC. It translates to CASSLARGEQYF.

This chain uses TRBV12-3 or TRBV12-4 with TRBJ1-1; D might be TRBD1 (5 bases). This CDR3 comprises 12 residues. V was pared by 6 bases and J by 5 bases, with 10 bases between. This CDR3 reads CASRGDQTEAFF. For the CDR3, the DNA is TGTGCCAGCAGAGGGGATCAGACTGAAGCTTTCTTT.

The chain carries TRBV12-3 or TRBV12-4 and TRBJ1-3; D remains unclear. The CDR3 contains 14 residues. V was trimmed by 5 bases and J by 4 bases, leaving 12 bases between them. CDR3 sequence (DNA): TGTGCCAGCAGTCTCTCCGGCAGGGGAAACACCATATATTTT. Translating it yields CASSLSGRGNTIYF.

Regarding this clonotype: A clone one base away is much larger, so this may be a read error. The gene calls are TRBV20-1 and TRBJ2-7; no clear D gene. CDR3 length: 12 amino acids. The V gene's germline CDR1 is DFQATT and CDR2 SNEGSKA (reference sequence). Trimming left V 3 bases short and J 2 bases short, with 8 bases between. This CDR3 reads CSARDRAYEQYF. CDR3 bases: TGCAGTGCTAGGGATAGAGCCTACGAGCAGTACTTC.

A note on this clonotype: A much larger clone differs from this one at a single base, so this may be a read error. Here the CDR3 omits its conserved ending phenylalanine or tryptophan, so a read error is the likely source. This CDR3 is CASSWRAGDTDTQYL. In DNA form, the CDR3 reads TGTGCCAGCAGCTGGAGAGCGGGGGACACAGATACGCAGTATCTT. This chain links TRBV7-2 with TRBJ2-3; TRBD2 matches at 8 bases. Germline CDR1 reads SGHTA; CDR2 reads FQGNSA. With V trimmed by 4 bases and J by 2 bases, 5 bases remained unmatched. The CDR3 is made up of 15 amino acids.

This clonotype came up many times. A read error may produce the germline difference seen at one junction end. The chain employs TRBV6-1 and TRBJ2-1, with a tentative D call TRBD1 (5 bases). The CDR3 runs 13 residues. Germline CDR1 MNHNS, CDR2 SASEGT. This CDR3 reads CASSPRQINEQFF. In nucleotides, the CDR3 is TGTGCCAGCAGTCCCAGACAGATCAATGAGCAATTCTTC.

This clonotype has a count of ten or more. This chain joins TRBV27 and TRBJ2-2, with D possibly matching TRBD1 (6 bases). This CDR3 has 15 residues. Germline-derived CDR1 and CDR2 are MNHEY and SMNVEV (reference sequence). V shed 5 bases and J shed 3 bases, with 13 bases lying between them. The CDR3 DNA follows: TGTGCCAGCAGTCCCAGGACAGCAGACACCGGGGAGCTGTTTTTT. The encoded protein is CASSPRTADTGELFF.

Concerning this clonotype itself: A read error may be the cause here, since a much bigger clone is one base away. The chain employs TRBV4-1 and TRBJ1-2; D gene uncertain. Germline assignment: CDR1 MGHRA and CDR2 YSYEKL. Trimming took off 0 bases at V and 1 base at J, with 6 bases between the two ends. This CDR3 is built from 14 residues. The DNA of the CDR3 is TGCGCCAGCAGCCAAGACGGGCTTAACTATGGCTACACCTTC. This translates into CASSQDGLNYGYTF.

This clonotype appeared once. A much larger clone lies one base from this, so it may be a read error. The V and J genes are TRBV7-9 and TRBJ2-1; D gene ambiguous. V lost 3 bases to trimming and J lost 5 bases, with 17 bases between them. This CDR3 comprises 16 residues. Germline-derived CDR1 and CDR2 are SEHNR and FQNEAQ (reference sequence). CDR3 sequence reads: CASSLFNGTIHNEQFF. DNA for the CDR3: TGTGCCAGCAGCTTGTTCAACGGCACTATTCACAATGAGCAGTTCTTC. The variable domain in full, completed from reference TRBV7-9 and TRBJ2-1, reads DTGVSQNPRHKITKRGQNVTFRCDPISEHNRLYWYRQTLGQGPEFLTYFQNEAQLEKSRLLSDRFSAERPKGSFSTLEIQRTEQGDSAMYLCASSLFNGTIHNEQFFGPGTRLTVL.

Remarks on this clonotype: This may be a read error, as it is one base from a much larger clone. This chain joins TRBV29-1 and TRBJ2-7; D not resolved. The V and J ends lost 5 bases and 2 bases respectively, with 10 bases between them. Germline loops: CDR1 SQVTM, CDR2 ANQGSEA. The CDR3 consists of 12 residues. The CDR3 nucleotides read TGCAGCGTTTCGTTGCGCACCTACGAGCAGTACTTC. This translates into CSVSLRTYEQYF.

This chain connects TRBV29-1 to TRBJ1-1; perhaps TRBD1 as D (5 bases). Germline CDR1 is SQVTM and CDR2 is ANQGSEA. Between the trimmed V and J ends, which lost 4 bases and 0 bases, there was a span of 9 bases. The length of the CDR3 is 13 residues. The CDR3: CSVVGRMNTEAFF. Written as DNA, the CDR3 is TGCAGCGTTGTGGGACGGATGAACACTGAAGCTTTCTTT.

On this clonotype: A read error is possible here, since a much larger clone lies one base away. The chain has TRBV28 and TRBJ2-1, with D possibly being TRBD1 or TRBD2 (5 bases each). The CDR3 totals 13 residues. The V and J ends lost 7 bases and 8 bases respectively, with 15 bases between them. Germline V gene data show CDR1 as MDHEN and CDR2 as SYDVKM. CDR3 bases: TGTGCCAGCATCCCGGGCCGGGGCGATGAGCAGTTCTTC. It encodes CASIPGRGDEQFF.

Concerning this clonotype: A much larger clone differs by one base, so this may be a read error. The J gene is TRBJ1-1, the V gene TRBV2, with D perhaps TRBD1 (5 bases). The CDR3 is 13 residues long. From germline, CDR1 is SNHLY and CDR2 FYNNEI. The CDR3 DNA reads TGTGCCAGCAGTGGGGACCGGAACACTGAAGCTTTATTT. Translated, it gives CASSGDRNTEALF.

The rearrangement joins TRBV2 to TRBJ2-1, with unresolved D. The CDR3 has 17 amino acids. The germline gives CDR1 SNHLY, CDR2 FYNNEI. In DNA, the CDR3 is TGTGTAAGCAGTGAGGTAAGGTGGGCAATCGAAACCAGTGAGCAGTTCTTC. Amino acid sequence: CVSSEVRWAIETSEQFF. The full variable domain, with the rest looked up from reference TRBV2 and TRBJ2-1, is EPEVTQTPSHQVTQMGQEVILRCVPISNHLYFYWYRQILGQKVEFLVSFYNNEISEKSEIFDDQFSVERPDGSNFTLKIRSTKLEDSAMYFCVSSEVRWAIETSEQFFGPGTRLTVL.

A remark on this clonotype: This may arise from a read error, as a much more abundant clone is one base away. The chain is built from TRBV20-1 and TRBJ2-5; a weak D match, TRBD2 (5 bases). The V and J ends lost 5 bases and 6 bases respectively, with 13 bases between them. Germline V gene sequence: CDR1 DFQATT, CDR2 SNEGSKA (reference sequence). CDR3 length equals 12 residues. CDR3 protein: CSARPLEKTQYF. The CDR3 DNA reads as TGCAGTGCTCGACCACTAGAGAAGACCCAGTACTTC.

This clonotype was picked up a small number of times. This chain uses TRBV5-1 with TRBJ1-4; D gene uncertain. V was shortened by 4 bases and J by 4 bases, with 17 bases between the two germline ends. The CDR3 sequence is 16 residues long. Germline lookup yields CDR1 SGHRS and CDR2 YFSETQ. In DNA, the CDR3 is TGCGCCAGCAGCCCCGCCCTGGACCGCTATAATGAAAAACTGTTTTTT. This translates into CASSPALDRYNEKLFF. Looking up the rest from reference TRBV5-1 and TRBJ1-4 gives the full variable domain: KAGVTQTPRYLIKTRGQQVTLSCSPISGHRSVSWYQQTPGQGLQFLFEYFSETQRNKGNFPGRFSGRQFSNSRSEMNVSTLELGDSALYLCASSPALDRYNEKLFFGSGTQLSVL.

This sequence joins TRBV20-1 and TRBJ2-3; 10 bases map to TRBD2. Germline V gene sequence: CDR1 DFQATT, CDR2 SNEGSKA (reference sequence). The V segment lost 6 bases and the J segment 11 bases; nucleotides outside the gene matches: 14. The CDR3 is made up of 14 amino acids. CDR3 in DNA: TGCAGTGCAGTTAGCGGGGGGACGAACTACGAGCAGTATTTT. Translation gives CSAVSGGTNYEQYF.

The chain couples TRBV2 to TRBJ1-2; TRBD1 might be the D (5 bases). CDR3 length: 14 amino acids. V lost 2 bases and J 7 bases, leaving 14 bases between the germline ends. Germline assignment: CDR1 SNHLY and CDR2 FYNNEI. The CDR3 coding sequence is TGTGCCAGCAGTGAAATGGGGGAGGGCCGTGGCTACACCTTC. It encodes CASSEMGEGRGYTF.

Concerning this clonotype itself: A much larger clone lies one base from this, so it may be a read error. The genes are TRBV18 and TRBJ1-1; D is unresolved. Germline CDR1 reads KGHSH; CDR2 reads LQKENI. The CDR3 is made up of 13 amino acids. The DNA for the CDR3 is TGTGCCAGCTCACCCTTTCTGGAAGGTGAAGATTTCTTT. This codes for CASSPFLEGEDFF.

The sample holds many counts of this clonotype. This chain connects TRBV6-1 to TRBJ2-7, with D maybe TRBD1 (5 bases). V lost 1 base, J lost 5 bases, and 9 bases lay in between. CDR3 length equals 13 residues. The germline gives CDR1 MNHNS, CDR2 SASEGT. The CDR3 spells CASSEGRVDEQYF. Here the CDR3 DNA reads TGTGCCAGCAGTGAAGGCAGGGTAGACGAGCAGTACTTC.

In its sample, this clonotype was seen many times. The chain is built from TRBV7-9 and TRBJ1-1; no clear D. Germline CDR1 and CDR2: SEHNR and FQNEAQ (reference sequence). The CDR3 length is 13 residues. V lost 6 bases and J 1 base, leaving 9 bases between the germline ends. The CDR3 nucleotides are TGTGCCAGCAGTAACCCAGGGAACACTGAAGCTTTCTTT. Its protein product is CASSNPGNTEAFF.

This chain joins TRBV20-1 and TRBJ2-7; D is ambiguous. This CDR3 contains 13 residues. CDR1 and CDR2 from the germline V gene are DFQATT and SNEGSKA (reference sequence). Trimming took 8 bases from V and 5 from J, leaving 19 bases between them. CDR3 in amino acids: CSSFVPGEDEQYF. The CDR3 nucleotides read TGCAGTTCTTTTGTCCCTGGTGAGGACGAGCAGTACTTC.

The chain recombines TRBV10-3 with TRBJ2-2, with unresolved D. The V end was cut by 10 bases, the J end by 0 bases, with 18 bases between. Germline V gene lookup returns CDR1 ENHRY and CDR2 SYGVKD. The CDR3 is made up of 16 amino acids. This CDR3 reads CATKGDMASNTGELFF. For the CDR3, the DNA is TGTGCCACCAAAGGCGACATGGCATCGAACACCGGGGAGCTGTTTTTT.

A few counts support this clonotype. The CDR3 nucleotides are TGTGCCAGCAGCGCCACAGGGATCTATGGCTACACCTTC. It translates to CASSATGIYGYTF. The rearrangement links TRBV3-1 to TRBJ1-2; tentative D call: TRBD1 (6 bases). This CDR3 contains 13 residues. Trimming removed 5 bases from V and 4 bases from J, with 11 bases in between. The germline V gene has CDR1 LGHDT and CDR2 YNNKEL (reference sequence).

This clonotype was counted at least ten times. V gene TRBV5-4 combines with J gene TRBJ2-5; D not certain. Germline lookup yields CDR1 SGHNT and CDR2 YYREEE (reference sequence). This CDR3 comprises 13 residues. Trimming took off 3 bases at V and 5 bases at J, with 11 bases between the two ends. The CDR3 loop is CASSSVLGETQYF. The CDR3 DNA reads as TGTGCCAGCAGCTCGGTCTTAGGTGAGACCCAGTACTTC. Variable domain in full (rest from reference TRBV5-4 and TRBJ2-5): ETGVTQSPTHLIKTRGQQVTLRCSSQSGHNTVSWYQQALGQGPQFIFQYYREEENGRGNFPPRFSGLQFPNYSSELNVNALELDDSALYLCASSSVLGETQYFGPGTRLLVL.